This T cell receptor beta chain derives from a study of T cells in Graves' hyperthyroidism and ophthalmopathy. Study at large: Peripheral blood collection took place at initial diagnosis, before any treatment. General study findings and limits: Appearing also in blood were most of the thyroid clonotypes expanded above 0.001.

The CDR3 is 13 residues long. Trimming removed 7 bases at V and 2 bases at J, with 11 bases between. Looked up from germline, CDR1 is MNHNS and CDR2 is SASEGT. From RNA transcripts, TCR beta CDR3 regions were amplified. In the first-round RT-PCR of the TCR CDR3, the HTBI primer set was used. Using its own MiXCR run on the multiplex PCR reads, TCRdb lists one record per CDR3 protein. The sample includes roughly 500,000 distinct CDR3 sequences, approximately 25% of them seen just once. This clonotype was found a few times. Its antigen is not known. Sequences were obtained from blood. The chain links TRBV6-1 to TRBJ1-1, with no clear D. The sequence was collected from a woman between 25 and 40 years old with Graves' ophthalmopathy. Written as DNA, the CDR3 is TGTGCCAGCAACTACCGGGAAAACACTGAAGCTTTCTTT. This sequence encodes CASNYRENTEAFF.